The clone carrying this T cell receptor beta chain has more than one count but fewer than ten. The PCR ran on 60 Vbeta and 13 Jbeta primers. TCRdb's table, derived via immunoSEQ multiplex PCR, lists solely in-frame clones and lacks some. The sample gives about 130,000 clones, 70% to 80% of which show up once; 2.2% is in the top ten. The sample comes from a study of cytomegalovirus exposure and HLA in healthy donors. What was sequenced was PBMCs. This receptor was taken from a young man in good health and CMV-seronegative.

CDR3 region: CASSTPGQTEAFF. The DNA for the CDR3 is TGTGCCAGTAGTACCCCGGGACAGACTGAAGCTTTCTTT. The chain has TRBV19 and TRBJ1-1; 7 bases match TRBD1. CDR1 and CDR2 (germline): LNHDA, SQIVND (reference sequence). The V segment lost 4 bases and the J segment 5 bases; nucleotides outside the gene matches: 4. This CDR3 has 13 amino acids.